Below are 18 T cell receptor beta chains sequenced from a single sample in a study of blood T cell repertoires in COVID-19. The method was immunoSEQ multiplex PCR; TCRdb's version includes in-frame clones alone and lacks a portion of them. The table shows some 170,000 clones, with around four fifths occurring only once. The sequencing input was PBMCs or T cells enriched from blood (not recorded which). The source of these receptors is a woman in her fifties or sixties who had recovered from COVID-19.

The CDR3, as DNA: TGTGCCTGGAGGGGTACTATTAGCACAGATACGCAGTATTTT. As protein: CAWRGTISTDTQYF. This chain connects TRBV30 to TRBJ2-3; D call uncertain. Germline V gene lookup returns CDR1 GTSNPN and CDR2 SVGIG (reference sequence). CDR3 size: 14 residues. V lost 3 bases, J lost 0 bases, and 10 bases lay in between. The whole variable domain, remainder taken from reference TRBV30 and TRBJ2-3, is SQTIHQWPATLVQPVGSPLSLECTVEGTSNPNLYWYRQAAGRGLQLLFYSVGIGQISSEVPQNLSASRPQDRQFILSSKKLLLSDSGFYLCAWRGTISTDTQYFGPGTRLTVL.

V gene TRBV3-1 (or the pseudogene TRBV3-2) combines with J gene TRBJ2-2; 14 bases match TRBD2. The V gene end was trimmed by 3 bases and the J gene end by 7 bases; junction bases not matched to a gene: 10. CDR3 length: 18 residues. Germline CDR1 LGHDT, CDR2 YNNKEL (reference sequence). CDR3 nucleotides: TGTGCCAGCAGCCACGAGACTAGCGGGAGGGCCCTCGGCGGGGAGCTGTTTTTT. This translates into CASSHETSGRALGGELFF.

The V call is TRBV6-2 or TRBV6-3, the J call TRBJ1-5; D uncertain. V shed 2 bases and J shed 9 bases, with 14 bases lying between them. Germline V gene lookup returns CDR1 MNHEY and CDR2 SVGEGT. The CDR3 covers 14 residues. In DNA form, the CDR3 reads TGTGCCAGCAGTTACGATGGAGCCCAAGGGCCCCAGCATTTT. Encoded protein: CASSYDGAQGPQHF.

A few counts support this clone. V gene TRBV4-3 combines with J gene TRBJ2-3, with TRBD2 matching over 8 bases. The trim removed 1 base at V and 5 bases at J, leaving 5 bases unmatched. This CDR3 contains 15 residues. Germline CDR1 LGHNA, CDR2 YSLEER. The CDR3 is CASSQAGRARDTQYF. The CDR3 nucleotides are TGCGCCAGCAGCCAAGCCGGGAGGGCCAGAGATACGCAGTATTTT.

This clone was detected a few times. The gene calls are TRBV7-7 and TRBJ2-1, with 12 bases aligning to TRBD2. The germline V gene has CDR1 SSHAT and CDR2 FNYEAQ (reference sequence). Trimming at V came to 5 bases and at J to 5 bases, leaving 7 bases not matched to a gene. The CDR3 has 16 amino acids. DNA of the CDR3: TGTGCCAGCAGCCCTCGGGGACTAGCGGGCCACAATGAGCAGTTCTTC. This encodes CASSPRGLAGHNEQFF. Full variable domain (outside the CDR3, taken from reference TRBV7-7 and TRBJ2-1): GAGVSQSPRYKVTKRGQDVTLRCDPISSHATLYWYQQALGQGPEFLTYFNYEAQPDKSGLPSDRFSAERPEGSISTLTIQRTEQRDSAMYRCASSPRGLAGHNEQFFGPGTRLTVL.

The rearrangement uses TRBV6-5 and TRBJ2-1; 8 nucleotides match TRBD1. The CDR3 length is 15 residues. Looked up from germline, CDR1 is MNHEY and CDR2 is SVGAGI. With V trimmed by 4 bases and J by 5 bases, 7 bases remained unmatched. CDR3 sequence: CASSSTGTGHNEQFF. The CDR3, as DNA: TGTGCCAGCAGTTCCACCGGGACAGGACACAATGAGCAGTTCTTC.

The DNA of the CDR3 is TGTGCCAGCAGTACAGGGGGCGTCTATGGCTACACCTTC. This translates into CASSTGGVYGYTF. This rearrangement joins TRBV27 to TRBJ1-2, with 9 positions matching TRBD1. The ends lost 5 bases at V and 4 bases at J; junction bases unmatched: 2. CDR3 length: 13 residues. CDR1 is MNHEY and CDR2 is SMNVEV in the germline V gene (reference sequence).

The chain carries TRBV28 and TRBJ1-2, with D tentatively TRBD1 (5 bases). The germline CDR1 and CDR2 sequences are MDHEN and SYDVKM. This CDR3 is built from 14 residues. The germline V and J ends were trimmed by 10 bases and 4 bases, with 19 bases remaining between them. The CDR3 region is CATVSTELTYGYTF. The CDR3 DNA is TGTGCCACCGTCTCGACAGAACTTACCTATGGCTACACCTTC.

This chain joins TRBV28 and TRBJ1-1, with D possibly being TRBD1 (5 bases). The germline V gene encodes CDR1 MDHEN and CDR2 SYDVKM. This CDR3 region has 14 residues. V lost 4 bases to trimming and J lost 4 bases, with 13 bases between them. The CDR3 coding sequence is TGTGCCAGCAGTTCCCCTATCGGGGGCACTGAAGCTTTCTTT. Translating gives CASSSPIGGTEAFF.

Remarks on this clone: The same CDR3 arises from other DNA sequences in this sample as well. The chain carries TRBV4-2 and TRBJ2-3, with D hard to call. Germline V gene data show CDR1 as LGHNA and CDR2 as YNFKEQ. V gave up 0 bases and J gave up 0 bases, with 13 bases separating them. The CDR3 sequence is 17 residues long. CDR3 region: CASSQDRKRPSTDTQYF. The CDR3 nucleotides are TGTGCCAGCAGCCAAGATAGAAAGCGACCTAGCACAGATACGCAGTATTTT.

The CDR3 protein is CATSRDVNSLTDTQYF. The DNA for the CDR3 is TGTGCCACCAGCAGAGATGTGAACAGTTTAACAGATACGCAGTATTTT. This chain uses TRBV15 with TRBJ2-3; D not resolved. CDR1 LNHNV and CDR2 YYDKDF come from the germline V gene (reference sequence). The V end lost 0 bases, the J end lost 3 bases, and 13 bases lay between the germline ends. The CDR3 consists of 16 residues.

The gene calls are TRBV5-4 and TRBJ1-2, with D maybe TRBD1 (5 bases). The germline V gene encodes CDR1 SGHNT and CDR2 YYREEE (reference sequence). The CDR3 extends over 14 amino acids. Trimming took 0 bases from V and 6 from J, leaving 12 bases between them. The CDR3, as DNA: TGTGCCAGCAGCTTGGTTACGGGGGGACATGGCTACACCTTC. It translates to CASSLVTGGHGYTF. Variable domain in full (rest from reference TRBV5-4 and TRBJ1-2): ETGVTQSPTHLIKTRGQQVTLRCSSQSGHNTVSWYQQALGQGPQFIFQYYREEENGRGNFPPRFSGLQFPNYSSELNVNALELDDSALYLCASSLVTGGHGYTFGSGTRLTVV.

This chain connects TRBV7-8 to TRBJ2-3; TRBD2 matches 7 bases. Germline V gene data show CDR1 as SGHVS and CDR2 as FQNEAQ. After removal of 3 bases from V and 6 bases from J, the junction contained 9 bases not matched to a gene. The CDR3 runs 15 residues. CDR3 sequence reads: CASSFEWGGMDTQYF. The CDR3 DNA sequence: TGTGCCAGCAGCTTCGAGTGGGGGGGGATGGATACGCAGTATTTT.

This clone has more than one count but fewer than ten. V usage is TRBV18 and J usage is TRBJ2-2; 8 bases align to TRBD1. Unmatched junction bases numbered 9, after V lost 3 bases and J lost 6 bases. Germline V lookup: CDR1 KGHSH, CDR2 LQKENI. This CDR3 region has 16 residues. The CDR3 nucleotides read TGTGCCAGCTCACCCCCCGGACAGGGATGGGCCGGGGAGCTGTTTTTT. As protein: CASSPPGQGWAGELFF. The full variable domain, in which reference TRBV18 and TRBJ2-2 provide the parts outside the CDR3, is NAGVMQNPRHLVRRRGQEARLRCSPMKGHSHVYWYRQLPEEGLKFMVYLQKENIIDESGMPKERFSAEFPKEGPSILRIQQVVRGDSAAYFCASSPPGQGWAGELFFGEGSRLTVL.

Here the CDR3 DNA reads TGCGCCAGCAGCTTGGCTGGGCAGGGGAACACTGAAGCTTTCTTT. Its protein product is CASSLAGQGNTEAFF. The J gene is TRBJ1-1, the V gene TRBV5-1; the D gene is possibly TRBD1 (5 bases). Looked up from germline, CDR1 is SGHRS and CDR2 is YFSETQ. The CDR3 covers 15 residues. The V and J ends lost 0 bases and 1 base respectively, with 10 bases between them.

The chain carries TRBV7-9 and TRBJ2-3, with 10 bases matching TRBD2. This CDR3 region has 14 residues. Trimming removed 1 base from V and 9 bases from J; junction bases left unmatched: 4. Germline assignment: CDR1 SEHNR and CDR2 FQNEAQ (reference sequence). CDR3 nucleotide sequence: TGTGCCAGCAGCTTAGAGCTAGCGGGAGTCACGCAGTATTTT. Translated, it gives CASSLELAGVTQYF.

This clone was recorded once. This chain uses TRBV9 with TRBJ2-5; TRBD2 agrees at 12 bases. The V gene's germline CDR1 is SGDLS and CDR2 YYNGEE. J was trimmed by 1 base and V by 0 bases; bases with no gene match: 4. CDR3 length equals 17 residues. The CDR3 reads CASSVGATSGSQETQYF. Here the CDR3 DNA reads TGTGCCAGCAGCGTAGGGGCGACTAGCGGGAGCCAAGAGACCCAGTACTTC. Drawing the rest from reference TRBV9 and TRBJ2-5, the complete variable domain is DSGVTQTPKHLITATGQRVTLRCSPRSGDLSVYWYQQSLDQGLQFLIQYYNGEERAKGNILERFSAQQFPDLHSELNLSSLELGDSALYFCASSVGATSGSQETQYFGPGTRLLVL.

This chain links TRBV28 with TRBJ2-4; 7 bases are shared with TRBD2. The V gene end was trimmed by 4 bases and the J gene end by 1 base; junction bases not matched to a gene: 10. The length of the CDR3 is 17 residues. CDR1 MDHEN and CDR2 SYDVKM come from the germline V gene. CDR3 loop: CASSSPSGNLAKNIQYF. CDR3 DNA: TGTGCCAGCAGTTCCCCTAGCGGAAATTTGGCCAAAAACATTCAGTACTTC.